This is a list of T cell receptor beta chains from one sample in a study of blood T cell repertoires in COVID-19. Using immunoSEQ multiplex PCR, the repertoire was profiled, and TCRdb retains in-frame clones only, with some absent. This sample has fewer than 350,000 clones; almost 90% occur once, and the top ten carry around 1.7%. The sequencing input was PBMCs or T cells enriched from blood (not recorded which). Every receptor here comes from a woman younger than 35 with acute COVID-19. The CDR3 runs from the conserved cysteine through the conserved F or W. The D gene is left open where the match is weak. Clone size appears in some rows only: once, few, many, or a class for an expanded clone.

J gene	V gene	D gene	clone size	CDR3 protein	CDR3 DNA
TRBJ1-2	TRBV19	TRBD1	once	CASSIETGEGYTF	TGTGCCAGTAGTATAGAGACAGGGGAGGGCTACACCTTC
TRBJ1-5	TRBV4-2	.	.	CASSLVRGNQPQHF	TGTGCCAGCAGCCTGGTCAGGGGAAATCAGCCCCAGCATTTT
TRBJ2-7	TRBV7-9	TRBD2	few	CASSLGPLAGASEQYF	TGTGCCAGCAGCTTAGGGCCACTAGCGGGAGCGAGCGAGCAGTACTTC
TRBJ2-5	TRBV6-1	TRBD2	.	CASSEGLAGVETQYF	TGTGCCAGCAGTGAAGGATTAGCGGGAGTAGAGACCCAGTACTTC
TRBJ1-2	TRBV4-1	TRBD1	.	CASSQVGQGGGYTF	TGCGCCAGCAGCCAAGTAGGACAGGGAGGTGGCTACACCTTC
TRBJ1-5	TRBV4-1	.	.	CASSQVDTANQPQHF	TGCGCCAGCAGCCAAGTTGATACAGCTAATCAGCCCCAGCATTTT
TRBJ2-1	TRBV19	.	.	CASSLSSYNEQFF	TGTGCCAGTAGTTTGAGCTCCTACAATGAGCAGTTCTTC
TRBJ2-3	TRBV9	TRBD2	.	CASSVAGGYTDTQYF	TGTGCCAGCAGCGTAGCGGGAGGTTACACAGATACGCAGTATTTT
TRBJ2-6	TRBV11-2	.	.	CASSPRRQGFASGANVLTF	TGTGCCAGCAGCCCTAGAAGGCAGGGATTCGCTTCTGGGGCCAACGTCCTGACTTTC
TRBJ1-3	TRBV7-9	.	.	CASSRTTGMSGNTIYF	TGTGCCAGCAGCCGCACCACAGGGATGTCTGGAAACACCATATATTTT
TRBJ2-4	TRBV12-3/TRBV12-4	TRBD2	.	CASRGGSKNIQYF	TGTGCCTCGCGGGGGGGGTCCAAAAACATTCAGTACTTC
TRBJ2-3	TRBV10-3	TRBD2	few	CAIRSTSGTDTQYF	TGTGCCATCAGGTCGACTAGCGGCACAGATACGCAGTATTTT
TRBJ1-2	TRBV5-1	TRBD1	.	CASSLQQGSVYGYTF	TGCGCCAGCAGCTTGCAACAGGGGAGCGTCTATGGCTACACCTTC
TRBJ2-7	TRBV7-8	.	.	CASRGSRVGQAYEQYF	TGTGCCAGCAGAGGATCACGTGTGGGGCAGGCCTACGAGCAGTACTTC
TRBJ1-1	TRBV15	TRBD1	.	CATSRDPGTGEVTEAFF	TGTGCCACCAGCAGAGATCCAGGGACAGGGGAGGTCACTGAAGCTTTCTTT
TRBJ2-7	TRBV9	.	.	CASSPNRGLGYEQYF	TGTGCCAGCAGCCCGAACAGGGGACTTGGATACGAGCAGTACTTC
TRBJ1-2	TRBV18	.	.	CASSPYHAGDHNYGYTF	TGTGCCAGCTCGCCATACCATGCGGGGGACCACAACTATGGCTACACCTTC
TRBJ2-1	TRBV18	TRBD2	.	CASSFAGVYNEQFF	TGTGCCAGCTCATTCGCGGGGGTCTACAATGAGCAGTTCTTC
TRBJ2-1	TRBV30	TRBD2	.	CAWSGGLAGEVVSYNEQFF	TGTGCCTGGAGTGGAGGACTAGCGGGAGAAGTCGTCTCCTACAATGAGCAGTTCTTC
TRBJ2-3	TRBV20-1	.	.	CSASRDTQYF	TGCAGTGCTAGTCGAGATACGCAGTATTTT
TRBJ2-7	TRBV4-2	TRBD2	once	CASSQDQGLAEEWVYEQYF	TGTGCCAGCAGCCAAGACCAAGGACTAGCGGAGGAGTGGGTCTACGAGCAGTACTTC
TRBJ2-7	TRBV27	TRBD1	.	CASSSTGGTYEQYF	TGTGCCAGCAGTTCGACAGGGGGGACCTACGAGCAGTACTTC
TRBJ2-7	TRBV19	.	.	CASSIVWGAYEQYF	TGTGCCAGTAGTATCGTGTGGGGGGCCTACGAGCAGTACTTC
TRBJ1-1	TRBV6-4	.	.	CASSVGGSTEAFF	TGTGCCAGCAGTGTAGGGGGTTCCACTGAAGCTTTCTTT
TRBJ1-1	TRBV7-8	TRBD1	.	CASSDRQGAGTEAFF	TGTGCCAGCAGCGATCGACAGGGGGCGGGAACTGAAGCTTTCTTT
TRBJ1-5	TRBV5-1	TRBD1	.	CASSLFPDRADQPQHF	TGCGCCAGCAGCTTGTTTCCGGACAGGGCCGATCAGCCCCAGCATTTT
TRBJ1-2	TRBV5-4	.	.	CASSLVGARVGYTF	TGTGCCAGCAGCTTGGTTGGGGCCAGGGTTGGCTACACCTTC
TRBJ1-1	TRBV19	.	.	CASNRQDIGTEAFF	TGTGCCAGTAACAGACAGGACATAGGGACTGAAGCTTTCTTT
TRBJ1-5	TRBV19	.	.	CASSTPSGNQPQHF	TGTGCCAGTAGTACCCCGAGTGGCAATCAGCCCCAGCATTTT
TRBJ1-5	TRBV10-2	TRBD1	.	CASSDSRTGGSNQPQHF	TGCGCCAGCAGTGATTCCAGGACAGGGGGAAGCAATCAGCCCCAGCATTTT
TRBJ1-2	TRBV27	.	.	CASSYRTDRMDGYTF	TGTGCCAGCAGTTACCGGACAGACCGTATGGATGGCTACACCTTC
TRBJ1-5	TRBV18	.	.	CASSRQDDQPQHF	TGTGCCAGCTCCCGACAGGACGATCAGCCCCAGCATTTT